The 23 T cell receptor beta chains below were found in one sample sequenced in a study of identical twins. Via MiXCR, TCRdb re-called the 5' RACE reads, giving one row per CDR3 protein. The sample includes under 250,000 distinct CDR3 sequences, roughly 12% of them seen just once. These same records also appear under a second study, on yellow fever vaccine responses in identical twins.

The sample taken for sequencing was memory (CD45RO+) T cells sorted from blood. The receptors originated from a woman aged 18-35 years in good health.

The chain couples TRBV2 to TRBJ2-5; possibly TRBD2 for D (7 bases). The germline V and J ends were trimmed by 7 bases and 6 bases, with 12 bases remaining between them. CDR3 length: 12 amino acids. Germline V gene lookup returns CDR1 SNHLY and CDR2 FYNNEI. The CDR3 here is CASIGGGQTQYF. In DNA form, the CDR3 reads TGTGCCAGCATTGGCGGGGGCCAGACCCAGTACTTC. The complete variable domain, with remaining parts taken from reference TRBV2 and TRBJ2-5, reads EPEVTQTPSHQVTQMGQEVILRCVPISNHLYFYWYRQILGQKVEFLVSFYNNEISEKSEIFDDQFSVERPDGSNFTLKIRSTKLEDSAMYFCASIGGGQTQYFGPGTRLLVL.

CDR3 in DNA: TGCGCCAGCAGGAACGGGGTACCTCCCGGGGAGCTGTTTTTT. Translated: CASRNGVPPGELFF. This chain uses TRBV5-1 with TRBJ2-2; tentatively, D is TRBD2 (5 bases). V was shortened by 5 bases and J by 6 bases, with 14 bases between the two germline ends. The CDR3 runs 14 residues. Per germline, CDR1 SGHRS and CDR2 YFSETQ.

This clonotype came up once. V is TRBV2 and J is TRBJ2-7; a weak D match, TRBD1 (5 bases). This CDR3 is 13 amino acids long. Trimming pared 6 bases from V and 3 bases from J, leaving 12 bases between. Germline CDR1 and CDR2: SNHLY and FYNNEI. CDR3 coding DNA: TGTGCCAGCAGGGAGACAGAGATCTACGAGCAGTACTTC. Amino acid sequence: CASRETEIYEQYF.

The V and J genes are TRBV6-1 and TRBJ1-2; the match to TRBD1 covers 7 bases. V was pared by 6 bases and J by 0 bases, with 10 bases of the junction left unmatched. This CDR3 region has 16 residues. Germline V gives CDR1 MNHNS, CDR2 SASEGT. The CDR3 DNA reads TGTGCCAGCAGGCTCAACCCGGGACAGTCTAACTATGGCTACACCTTC. This codes for CASRLNPGQSNYGYTF.

The J gene is TRBJ1-4, the V gene TRBV29-1, with 9 bases aligning to TRBD1. Germline CDR1 and CDR2: SQVTM and ANQGSEA. V was clipped by 5 bases and J by 3 bases; unmatched bases: 10. CDR3 length equals 16 residues. CDR3 DNA: TGCAGCGTTCTCTCCGGGACAGGGCTATCTAATGAAAAACTGTTTTTT. Protein: CSVLSGTGLSNEKLFF.

V and J are TRBV11-2 and TRBJ2-1; 16 bases agree with TRBD2. The CDR3 runs to 18 residues. J lost 5 bases, V lost 7 bases, and 11 bases had no gene match. CDR1 is SGHAT, CDR2 FQNNGV, per germline. CDR3 coding DNA: TGTGCCAGCAACCTTTACCCGGGACTAGCGGGAGGGGACAATGAGCAGTTCTTC. This translates into CASNLYPGLAGGDNEQFF.

This clonotype occurred many times. The chain has TRBV9 and TRBJ2-1; TRBD2 aligns across 7 bases. J lost 3 bases, V lost 6 bases, and 9 bases had no gene match. CDR1 and CDR2 from the germline V gene are SGDLS and YYNGEE. This CDR3 is built from 15 residues. The CDR3 here is CASNPDGLDYNEQFF. The CDR3 DNA reads as TGTGCCAGCAACCCCGACGGACTAGACTACAATGAGCAGTTCTTC.

This clonotype was observed a handful of times. The gene calls are TRBV5-8 and TRBJ2-1; TRBD2 agrees at 8 bases. Germline CDR1 and CDR2: SGHTS and YDEGEE. The CDR3 runs 15 residues. V gave up 0 bases and J gave up 7 bases; unmatched junction bases: 6. CDR3 DNA sequence: TGTGCCAGCAGCTTGGACGGGGGGGGGCTGAATGAGCAGTTCTTC. Its translation: CASSLDGGGLNEQFF.

The chain has TRBV24-1 and TRBJ2-2; no clear D. Germline CDR1 and CDR2: KGHDR and SFDVKD. CDR3 length: 15 residues. Trimming pared 0 bases from V and 0 bases from J, leaving 4 bases between. The CDR3 DNA reads TGTGCCACCAGTGATTTGCCGGCGAACACCGGGGAGCTGTTTTTT. Its protein product is CATSDLPANTGELFF.

The chain links TRBV19 to TRBJ2-7; 8 bases match TRBD1. This CDR3 comprises 14 residues. Germline V gene sequence: CDR1 LNHDA, CDR2 SQIVND (reference sequence). Trimming cost V 7 bases and J 0 bases; bases outside gene matches: 5. CDR3 sequence reads: CASKDQGASYEQYF. As DNA, the CDR3 is TGTGCCAGTAAGGATCAGGGGGCCTCCTACGAGCAGTACTTC.

This clonotype has only a few counts. The chain combines TRBV25-1 with TRBJ2-5; D is unresolved. CDR3 length equals 10 residues. Germline CDR1 MGHDK, CDR2 SYGVNS. Trimming took off 8 bases at V and 3 bases at J, with 4 bases between the two ends. The CDR3 DNA follows: TGTGCCAGCGCCGAAGAGACCCAGTACTTC. It encodes CASAEETQYF.

Points on this clonotype: Sequence at one end of the junction differs from germline and may be a read error. In DNA, the CDR3 is TGTGCCAGCAGCGGTAATAGCGGAAGCTCCTACAATGAACAGTTCTTC. It codes for CASSGNSGSSYNEQFF. This chain connects TRBV9 to TRBJ2-1; maybe TRBD2 (6 bases). The CDR3 extends over 16 amino acids. Germline CDR1 is SGDLS and CDR2 is YYNGEE.

This clonotype occurred a few times. V gene TRBV5-5 combines with J gene TRBJ2-3; 9 nucleotides agree with TRBD2. There are 17 residues in the CDR3. Trimming at V came to 2 bases and at J to 6 bases, leaving 13 bases not matched to a gene. Germline V gives CDR1 SGHKS, CDR2 YYEKEE (reference sequence). The CDR3 DNA reads TGTGCCAGCAGCTTTCTCGCTAGCGGGATTTCAGGGGATACGCAGTATTTT. Its translation is CASSFLASGISGDTQYF. Full variable domain (remainder filled in from reference TRBV5-5 and TRBJ2-3): DAGVTQSPTHLIKTRGQQVTLRCSPISGHKSVSWYQQVLGQGPQFIFQYYEKEERGRGNFPDRFSARQFPNYSSELNVNALLLGDSALYLCASSFLASGISGDTQYFGPGTRLTVL.

This clonotype was counted many times. The chain has TRBV5-1 and TRBJ1-1; 8 nucleotides align to TRBD1. Germline trimming cut 4 bases from V and 1 base from J; bases unmatched to any gene: 9. Germline CDR1 reads SGHRS; CDR2 reads YFSETQ. The CDR3 has 16 residues. This CDR3 reads CASSRDRTAQNTEAFF. Here the CDR3 DNA reads TGCGCCAGCAGCCGGGACAGGACTGCTCAGAACACTGAAGCTTTCTTT.

The chain joins TRBV28 to TRBJ1-1, with D possibly TRBD1 on 6 matching bases. The CDR3 runs 14 residues. Germline V CDR1 and CDR2: MDHEN, SYDVKM. The V gene lost 2 bases and the J gene lost 8 bases, with 15 bases spanning the gap. CDR3 amino acids: CASSLTWGATEAFF. As DNA, the CDR3 is TGTGCCAGCAGTTTAACTTGGGGGGCAACGGAAGCTTTCTTT.

The chain carries TRBV28 and TRBJ2-7, with TRBD2 identical over 8 bases. This CDR3 is 13 amino acids long. Germline V gene lookup returns CDR1 MDHEN and CDR2 SYDVKM. V dropped 8 bases and J dropped 7; count of bases not matched to a gene: 10. CDR3 protein: CASALAGPIEQYF. CDR3 nucleotide sequence: TGTGCCAGCGCATTAGCGGGACCTATTGAGCAGTACTTC.

This clonotype was detected only a few times. V gene TRBV4-2 combines with J gene TRBJ2-1; the D is unclear. This CDR3 spans 16 amino acids. The V end was cut by 2 bases, the J end by 8 bases, with 19 bases between. Germline V lookup: CDR1 LGHNA, CDR2 YNFKEQ. The CDR3 DNA reads as TGTGCCAGCAGCCAATCTGCCCTCCAGCTTCAATATGAGCAGTTCTTC. Residues: CASSQSALQLQYEQFF.

At least ten counts were recorded for this clonotype. The junction and the germline gene differ at one end; a read error may be behind it. V usage is TRBV7-9 and J usage is TRBJ1-6, with no clear D. The CDR3 extends over 13 amino acids. In germline, CDR1 is SEHNR, CDR2 FQNEAQ (reference sequence). The CDR3 protein is CASSLGPNSPLHF. Here the CDR3 DNA reads TGTGCCAGCAGCTTAGGCCCTAATTCGCCCCTCCACTTT.

This clonotype has only a few counts. This chain connects TRBV5-1 to TRBJ2-7, with a tentative D call TRBD1 (6 bases). V was clipped by 4 bases and J by 5 bases, with 19 bases between them. CDR1 is SGHRS and CDR2 is YFSETQ in the germline V gene. The CDR3 loop spans 15 amino acids. The CDR3 region is CASSRTRGTGNEQYF. In DNA, the CDR3 is TGCGCCAGCAGCCGCACCCGTGGAACAGGGAACGAGCAGTACTTC.

At least ten counts were recorded for this clonotype. The chain combines TRBV13 with TRBJ2-3; D uncertain. CDR1 and CDR2 from the germline V gene are PRHDT and FYEKMQ (reference sequence). Trimming cost V 6 bases and J 3 bases, with 16 bases left between them. The CDR3 length is 15 residues. CDR3 sequence reads: CASRMNGVWTDTQYF. For the CDR3, the DNA is TGTGCCAGCAGAATGAATGGGGTTTGGACAGATACGCAGTATTTT.

The J gene is TRBJ2-7, the V gene TRBV20-1; D is unclear. Germline V gene data show CDR1 as DFQATT and CDR2 as SNEGSKA (reference sequence). Deletions cut 1 base from V and 3 bases from J, with 10 bases between. CDR3 length: 13 residues. DNA of the CDR3: TGCAGTGCTAGAGGAGCTAGTGACTACGAGCAGTACTTC. Translation gives CSARGASDYEQYF.

V is TRBV12-3 or TRBV12-4 and J is TRBJ1-5; the D is unclear. The germline V and J ends were trimmed by 3 bases and 6 bases, with 12 bases remaining between them. CDR3 size: 14 residues. CDR3 residues: CASSFDWQGQPQHF. CDR3 sequence (DNA): TGTGCCAGCAGTTTTGATTGGCAAGGTCAGCCCCAGCATTTT.

This clonotype was seen a handful of times. V gene TRBV5-1 combines with J gene TRBJ2-3, with 7 bases matching TRBD2. V lost 9 bases and J lost 3; bases outside the gene matches: 4. The CDR3 totals 12 residues. The germline V gene has CDR1 SGHRS and CDR2 YFSETQ. The CDR3 here is CATRGGTDTQYF. The CDR3, as DNA: TGCGCCACTCGGGGAGGGACAGATACGCAGTATTTT.